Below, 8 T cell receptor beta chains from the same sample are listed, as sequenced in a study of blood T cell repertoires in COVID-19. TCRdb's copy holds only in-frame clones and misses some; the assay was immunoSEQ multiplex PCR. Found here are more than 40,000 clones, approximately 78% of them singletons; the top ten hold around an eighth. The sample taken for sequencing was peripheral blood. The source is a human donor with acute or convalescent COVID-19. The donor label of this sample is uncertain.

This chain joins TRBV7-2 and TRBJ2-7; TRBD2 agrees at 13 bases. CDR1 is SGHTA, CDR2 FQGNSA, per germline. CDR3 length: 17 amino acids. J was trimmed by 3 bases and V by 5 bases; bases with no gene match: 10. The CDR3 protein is CASSTTLLAGGSYEQYF. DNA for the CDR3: TGTGCCAGCAGCACAACTCTACTAGCGGGAGGGAGCTACGAGCAGTACTTC.

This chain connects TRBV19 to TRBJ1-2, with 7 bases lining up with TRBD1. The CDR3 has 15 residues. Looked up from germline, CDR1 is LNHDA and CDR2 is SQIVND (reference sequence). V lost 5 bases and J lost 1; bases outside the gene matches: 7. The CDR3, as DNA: TGTGCCAGTAGTGTACCGACAGGGCGTAACTATGGCTACACCTTC. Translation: CASSVPTGRNYGYTF.

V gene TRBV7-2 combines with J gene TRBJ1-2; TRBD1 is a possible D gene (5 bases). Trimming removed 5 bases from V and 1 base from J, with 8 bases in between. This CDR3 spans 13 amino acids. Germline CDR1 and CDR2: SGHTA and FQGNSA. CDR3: CASSQDSNYGYTF. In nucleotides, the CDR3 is TGTGCCAGCAGCCAAGACAGTAACTATGGCTACACCTTC.

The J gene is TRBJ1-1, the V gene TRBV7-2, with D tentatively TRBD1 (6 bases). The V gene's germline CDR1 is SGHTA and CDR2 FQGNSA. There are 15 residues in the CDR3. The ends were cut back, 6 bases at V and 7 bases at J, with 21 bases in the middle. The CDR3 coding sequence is TGTGCCAGCAGTTTCCTCTGGACAGACGTCCTTGAAGCTTTCTTT. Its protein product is CASSFLWTDVLEAFF.

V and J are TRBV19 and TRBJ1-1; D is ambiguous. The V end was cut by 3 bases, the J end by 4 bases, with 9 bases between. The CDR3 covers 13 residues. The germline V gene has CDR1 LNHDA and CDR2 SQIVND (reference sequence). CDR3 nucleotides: TGTGCCAGTAGTATGACCCAGGTCACTGAAGCTTTCTTT. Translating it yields CASSMTQVTEAFF.

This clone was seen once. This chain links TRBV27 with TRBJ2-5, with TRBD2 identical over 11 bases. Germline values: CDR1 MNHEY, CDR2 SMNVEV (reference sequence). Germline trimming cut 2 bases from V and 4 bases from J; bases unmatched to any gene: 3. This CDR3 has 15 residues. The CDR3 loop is CASSLTGTSGETQYF. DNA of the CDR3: TGTGCCAGCAGTTTAACCGGGACTAGCGGAGAGACCCAGTACTTC.

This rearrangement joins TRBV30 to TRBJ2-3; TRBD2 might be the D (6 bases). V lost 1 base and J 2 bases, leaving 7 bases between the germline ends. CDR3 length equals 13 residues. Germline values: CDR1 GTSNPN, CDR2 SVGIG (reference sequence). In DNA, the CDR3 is TGTGCCTGGAGTGGCGGGAACACAGATACGCAGTATTTT. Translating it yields CAWSGGNTDTQYF.

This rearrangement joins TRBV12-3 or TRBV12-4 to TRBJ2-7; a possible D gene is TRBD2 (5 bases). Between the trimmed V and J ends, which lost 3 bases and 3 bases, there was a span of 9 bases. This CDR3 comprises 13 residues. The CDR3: CASSFSGGYEQYF. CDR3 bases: TGTGCCAGCAGTTTCAGTGGAGGCTACGAGCAGTACTTC.